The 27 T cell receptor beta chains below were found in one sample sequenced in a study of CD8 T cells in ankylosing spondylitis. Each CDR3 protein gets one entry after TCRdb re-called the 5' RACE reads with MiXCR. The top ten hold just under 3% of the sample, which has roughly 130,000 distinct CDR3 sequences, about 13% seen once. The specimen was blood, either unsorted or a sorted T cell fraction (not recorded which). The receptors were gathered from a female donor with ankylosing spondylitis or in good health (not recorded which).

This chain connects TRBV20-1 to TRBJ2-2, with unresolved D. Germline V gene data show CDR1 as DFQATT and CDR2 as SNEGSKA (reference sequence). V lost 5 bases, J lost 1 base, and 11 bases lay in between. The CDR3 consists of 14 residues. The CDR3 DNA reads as TGCAGTGCTTCGTCGCTAGGGAACACCGGGGAGCTGTTTTTT. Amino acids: CSASSLGNTGELFF.

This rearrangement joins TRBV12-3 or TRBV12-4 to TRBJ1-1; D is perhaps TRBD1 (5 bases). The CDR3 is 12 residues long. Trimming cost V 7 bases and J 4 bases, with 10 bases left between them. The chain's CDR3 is CASMEGPTEAFF. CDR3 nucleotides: TGTGCCAGCATGGAGGGGCCCACTGAAGCTTTCTTT.

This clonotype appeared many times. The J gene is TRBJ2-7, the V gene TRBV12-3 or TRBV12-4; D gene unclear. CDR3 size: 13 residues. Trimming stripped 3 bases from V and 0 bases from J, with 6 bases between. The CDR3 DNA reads TGTGCCAGCAGTTTGGCTCACTCCTACGAGCAGTACTTC. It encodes CASSLAHSYEQYF.

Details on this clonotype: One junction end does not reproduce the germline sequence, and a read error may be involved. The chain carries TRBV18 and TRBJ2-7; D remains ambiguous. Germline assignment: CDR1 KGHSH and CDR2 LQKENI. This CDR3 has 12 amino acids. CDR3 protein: CASSPFTSEHYF. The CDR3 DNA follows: TGTGCCAGCTCACCATTTACGTCGGAGCACTACTTC.

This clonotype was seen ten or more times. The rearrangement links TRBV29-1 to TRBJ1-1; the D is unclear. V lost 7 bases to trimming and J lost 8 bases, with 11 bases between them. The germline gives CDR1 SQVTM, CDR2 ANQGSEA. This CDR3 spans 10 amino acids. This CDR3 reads CSAWAAEAFF. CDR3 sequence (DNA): TGCAGCGCCTGGGCCGCAGAAGCTTTCTTT.

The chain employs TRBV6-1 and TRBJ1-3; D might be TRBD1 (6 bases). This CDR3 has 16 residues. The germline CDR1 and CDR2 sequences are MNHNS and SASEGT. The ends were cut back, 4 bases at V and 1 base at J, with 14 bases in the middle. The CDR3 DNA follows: TGTGCCAGCAGTGCCATCCAGGGGACGTCTGGAAACACCATATATTTT. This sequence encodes CASSAIQGTSGNTIYF.

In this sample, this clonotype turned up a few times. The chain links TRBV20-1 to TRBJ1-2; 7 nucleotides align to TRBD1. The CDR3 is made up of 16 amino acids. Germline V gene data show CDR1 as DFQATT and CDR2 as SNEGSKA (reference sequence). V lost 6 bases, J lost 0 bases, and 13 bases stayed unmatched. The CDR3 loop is CSAQGGRGVTNYGYTF. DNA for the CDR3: TGCAGTGCCCAGGGGGGGAGGGGGGTGACTAACTATGGCTACACCTTC.

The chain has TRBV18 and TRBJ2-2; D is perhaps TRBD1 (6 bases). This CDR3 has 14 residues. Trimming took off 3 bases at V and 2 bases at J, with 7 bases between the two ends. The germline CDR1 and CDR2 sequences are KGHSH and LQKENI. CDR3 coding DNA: TGTGCCAGCTCACCGGACAGAAACACCGGGGAGCTGTTTTTT. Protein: CASSPDRNTGELFF.

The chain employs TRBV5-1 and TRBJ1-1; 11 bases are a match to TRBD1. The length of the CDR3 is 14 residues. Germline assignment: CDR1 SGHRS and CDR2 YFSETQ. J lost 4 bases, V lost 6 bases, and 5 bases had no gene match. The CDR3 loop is CASTRTGGTTEAFF. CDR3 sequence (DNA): TGCGCCAGCACCCGGACAGGGGGCACCACTGAAGCTTTCTTT.

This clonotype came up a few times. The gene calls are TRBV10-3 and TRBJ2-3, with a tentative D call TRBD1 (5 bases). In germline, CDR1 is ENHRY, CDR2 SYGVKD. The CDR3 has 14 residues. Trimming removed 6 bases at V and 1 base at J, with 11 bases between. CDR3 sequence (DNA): TGTGCCATCAGCCAGGACAAGCGCACAGATACGCAGTATTTT. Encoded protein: CAISQDKRTDTQYF.

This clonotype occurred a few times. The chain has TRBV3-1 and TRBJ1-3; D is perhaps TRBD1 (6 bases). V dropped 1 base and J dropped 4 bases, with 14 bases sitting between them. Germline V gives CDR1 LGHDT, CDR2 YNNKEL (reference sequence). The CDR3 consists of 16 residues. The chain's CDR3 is CASSQGAPRGGNTIYF. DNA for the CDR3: TGTGCCAGCAGCCAAGGGGCACCCAGGGGCGGAAACACCATATATTTT.

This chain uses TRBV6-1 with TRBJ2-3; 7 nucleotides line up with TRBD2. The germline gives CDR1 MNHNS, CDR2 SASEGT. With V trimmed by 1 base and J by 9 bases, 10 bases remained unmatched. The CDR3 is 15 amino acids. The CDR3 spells CASSEGAGSGGTQYF. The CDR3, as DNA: TGTGCCAGCAGTGAAGGAGCGGGGAGCGGAGGAACGCAGTATTTT.

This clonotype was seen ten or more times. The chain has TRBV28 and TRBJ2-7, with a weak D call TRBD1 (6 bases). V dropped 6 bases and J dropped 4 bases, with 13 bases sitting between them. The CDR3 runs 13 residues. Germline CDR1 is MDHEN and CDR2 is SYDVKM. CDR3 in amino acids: CASSPRGGYEQYF. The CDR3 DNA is TGTGCCAGCAGCCCCAGGGGTGGGTACGAGCAGTACTTC.

The CDR3: CASSIRLVWETQYF. CDR3 DNA sequence: TGTGCCAGCAGTATACGACTAGTTTGGGAGACCCAGTACTTC. V and J are TRBV6-5 and TRBJ2-5; D is possibly TRBD2 (6 bases). The CDR3 contains 14 residues. Germline CDR1 MNHEY, CDR2 SVGAGI. V lost 5 bases and J lost 5, with 15 bases in between.

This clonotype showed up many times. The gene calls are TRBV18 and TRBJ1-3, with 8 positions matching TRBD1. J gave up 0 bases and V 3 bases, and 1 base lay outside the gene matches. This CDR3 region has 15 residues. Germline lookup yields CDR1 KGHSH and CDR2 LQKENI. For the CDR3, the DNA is TGTGCCAGCTCACCGGGACAGGTCTCTGGAAACACCATATATTTT. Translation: CASSPGQVSGNTIYF.

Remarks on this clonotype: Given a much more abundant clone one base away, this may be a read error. In DNA form, the CDR3 reads TGCGTCAGCAGCCAAGCTTCTAGCGGTGGAGCCTACGAGCAGTACTTC. This sequence encodes CVSSQASSGGAYEQYF. The chain is built from TRBV4-1 and TRBJ2-7, with 7 bases fitting TRBD2. The CDR3 runs to 16 residues. Germline V CDR1 and CDR2: MGHRA, YSYEKL.

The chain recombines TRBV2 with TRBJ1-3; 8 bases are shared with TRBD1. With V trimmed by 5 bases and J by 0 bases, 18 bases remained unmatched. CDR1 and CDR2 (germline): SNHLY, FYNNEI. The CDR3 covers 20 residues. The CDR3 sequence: CASSRTSHPGGEASGNTIYF. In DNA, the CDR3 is TGTGCCAGCAGTAGAACCAGCCACCCAGGGGGCGAAGCCTCTGGAAACACCATATATTTT.

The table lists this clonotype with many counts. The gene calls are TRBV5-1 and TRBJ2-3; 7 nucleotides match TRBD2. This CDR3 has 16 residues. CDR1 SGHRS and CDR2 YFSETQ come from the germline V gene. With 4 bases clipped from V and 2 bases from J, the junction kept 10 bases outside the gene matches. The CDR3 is CASSHGSSGITDTQYF. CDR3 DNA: TGCGCCAGCAGCCACGGCTCTAGCGGAATCACAGATACGCAGTATTTT.

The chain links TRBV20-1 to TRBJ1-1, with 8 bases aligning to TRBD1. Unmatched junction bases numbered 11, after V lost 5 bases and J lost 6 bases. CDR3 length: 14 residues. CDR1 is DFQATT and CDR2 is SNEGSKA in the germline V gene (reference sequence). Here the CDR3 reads CSARGQGVVPEAFF. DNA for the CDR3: TGCAGTGCTCGAGGACAGGGAGTCGTTCCTGAAGCTTTCTTT.

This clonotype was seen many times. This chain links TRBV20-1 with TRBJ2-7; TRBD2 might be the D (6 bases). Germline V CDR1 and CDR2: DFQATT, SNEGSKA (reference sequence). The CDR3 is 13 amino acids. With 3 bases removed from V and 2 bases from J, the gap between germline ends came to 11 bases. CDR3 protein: CSASLAGTYEQYF. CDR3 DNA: TGCAGTGCTAGTCTGGCGGGAACCTACGAGCAGTACTTC.

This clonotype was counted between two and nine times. The chain's CDR3 is CASSSAGALPTDTQYF. In DNA form, the CDR3 reads TGTGCCAGCAGTTCGGCGGGGGCGCTTCCCACAGATACGCAGTATTTT. The rearrangement links TRBV28 to TRBJ2-3, with D possibly TRBD2 on 7 matching bases. Germline lookup yields CDR1 MDHEN and CDR2 SYDVKM. V lost 4 bases, J lost 2 bases, and 16 bases lay in between. CDR3 length: 16 amino acids. The entire variable domain, with the rest obtained from reference TRBV28 and TRBJ2-3, is as follows: DVKVTQSSRYLVKRTGEKVFLECVQDMDHENMFWYRQDPGLGLRLIYFSYDVKMKEKGDIPEGYSVSREKKERFSLILESASTNQTSMYLCASSSAGALPTDTQYFGPGTRLTVL.

CDR3 sequence: CATSDLQTFGNGDGDTEAFF. CDR3 nucleotide sequence: TGTGCCACCAGTGATTTGCAGACTTTCGGGAACGGGGATGGGGACACTGAAGCTTTCTTT. The chain couples TRBV24-1 to TRBJ1-1; D is undetermined. CDR1 and CDR2 (germline): KGHDR, SFDVKD. The CDR3 runs 20 residues. V was pared by 0 bases and J by 3 bases, with 25 bases between.

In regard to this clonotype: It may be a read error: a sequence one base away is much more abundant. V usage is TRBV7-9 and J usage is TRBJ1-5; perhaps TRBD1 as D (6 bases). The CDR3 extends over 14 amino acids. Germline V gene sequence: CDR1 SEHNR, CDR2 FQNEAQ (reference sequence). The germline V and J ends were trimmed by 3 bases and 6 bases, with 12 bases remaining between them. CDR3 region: CASSFGGAFQPQHF. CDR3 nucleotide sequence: TGTGCCAGCAGCTTTGGGGGGGCGTTTCAGCCCCAGCATTTT.

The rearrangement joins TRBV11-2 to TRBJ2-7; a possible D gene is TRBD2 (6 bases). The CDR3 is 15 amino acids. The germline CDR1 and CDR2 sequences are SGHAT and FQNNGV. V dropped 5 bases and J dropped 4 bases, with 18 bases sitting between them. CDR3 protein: CASSKEEGGLYEQYF. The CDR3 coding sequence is TGTGCCAGCAGCAAGGAGGAGGGAGGCCTTTACGAGCAGTACTTC.

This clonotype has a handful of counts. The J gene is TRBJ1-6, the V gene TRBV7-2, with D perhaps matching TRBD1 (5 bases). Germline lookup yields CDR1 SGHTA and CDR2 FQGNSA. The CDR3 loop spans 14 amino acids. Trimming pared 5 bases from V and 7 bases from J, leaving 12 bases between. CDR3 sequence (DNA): TGTGCCAGCAGCACTAGGGGAGAGAATTCACCCCTCCACTTT. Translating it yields CASSTRGENSPLHF.

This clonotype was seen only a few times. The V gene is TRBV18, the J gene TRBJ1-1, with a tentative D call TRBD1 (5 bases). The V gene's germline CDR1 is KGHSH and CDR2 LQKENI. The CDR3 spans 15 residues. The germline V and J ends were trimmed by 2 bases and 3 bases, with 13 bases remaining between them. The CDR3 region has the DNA TGTGCCAGCTCACCAATGGTTAGGGGCGACACTGAAGCTTTCTTT. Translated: CASSPMVRGDTEAFF.

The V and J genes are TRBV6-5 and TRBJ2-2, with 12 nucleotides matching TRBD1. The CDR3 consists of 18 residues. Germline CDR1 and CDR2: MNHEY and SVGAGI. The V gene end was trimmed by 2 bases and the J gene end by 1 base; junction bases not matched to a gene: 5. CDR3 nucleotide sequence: TGTGCCAGCAGTTACCGGGGACAGGGGGCGATGAACACCGGGGAGCTGTTTTTT. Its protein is CASSYRGQGAMNTGELFF.